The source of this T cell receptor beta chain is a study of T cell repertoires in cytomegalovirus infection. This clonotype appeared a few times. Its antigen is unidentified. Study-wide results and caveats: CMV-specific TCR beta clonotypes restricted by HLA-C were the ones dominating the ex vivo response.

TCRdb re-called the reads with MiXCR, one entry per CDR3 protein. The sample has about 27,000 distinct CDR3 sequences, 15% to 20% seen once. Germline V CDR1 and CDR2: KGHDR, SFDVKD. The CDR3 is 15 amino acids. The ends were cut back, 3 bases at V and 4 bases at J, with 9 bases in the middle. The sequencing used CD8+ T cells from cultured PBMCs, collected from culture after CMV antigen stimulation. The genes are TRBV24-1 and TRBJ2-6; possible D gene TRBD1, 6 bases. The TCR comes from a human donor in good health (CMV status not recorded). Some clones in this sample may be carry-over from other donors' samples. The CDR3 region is CATSDTGSGANVLTF. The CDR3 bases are TGTGCCACCAGTGATACAGGGTCCGGGGCCAACGTCCTGACTTTC.